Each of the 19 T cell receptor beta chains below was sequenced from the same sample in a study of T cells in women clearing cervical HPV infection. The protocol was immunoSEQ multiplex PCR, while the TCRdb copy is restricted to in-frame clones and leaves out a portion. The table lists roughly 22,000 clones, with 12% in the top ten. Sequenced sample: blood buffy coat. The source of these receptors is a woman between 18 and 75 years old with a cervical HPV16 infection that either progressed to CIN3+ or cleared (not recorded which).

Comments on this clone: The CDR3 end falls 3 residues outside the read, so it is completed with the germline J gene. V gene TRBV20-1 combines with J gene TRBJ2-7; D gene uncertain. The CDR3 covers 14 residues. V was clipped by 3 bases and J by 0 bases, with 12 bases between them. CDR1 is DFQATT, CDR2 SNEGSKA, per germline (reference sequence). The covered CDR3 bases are TGCAGTGCTAGGAGTCAACTGAGCTCCTACGAG. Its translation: CSARSQLSSYE. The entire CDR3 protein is CSARSQLSSYEQYF.

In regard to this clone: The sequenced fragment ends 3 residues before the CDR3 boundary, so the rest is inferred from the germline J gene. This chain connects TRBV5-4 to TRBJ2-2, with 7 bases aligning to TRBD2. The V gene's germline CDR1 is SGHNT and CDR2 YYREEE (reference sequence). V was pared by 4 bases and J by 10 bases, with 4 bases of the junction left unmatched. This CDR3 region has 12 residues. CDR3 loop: CASSQAGPELFF. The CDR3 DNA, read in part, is TGTGCCAGCAGCCAAGCGGGACCGGAG.

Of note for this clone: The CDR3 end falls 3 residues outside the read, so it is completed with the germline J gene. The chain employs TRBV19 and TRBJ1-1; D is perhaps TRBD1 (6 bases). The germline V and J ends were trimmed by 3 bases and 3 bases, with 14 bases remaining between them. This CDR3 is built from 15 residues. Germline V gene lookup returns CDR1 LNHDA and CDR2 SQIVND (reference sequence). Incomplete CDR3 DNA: TGTGCCAGTAGTATTGATGGAGACAGGTACACTGAA. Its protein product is CASSIDGDRYTE. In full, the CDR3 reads CASSIDGDRYTEAFF.

The CDR3 loop reads CASSSTGTVYGYTF. The sequenced part of the CDR3 DNA is TGTGCCAGCAGCTCAACCGGGACTGTCTATGGC. V is TRBV7-2 and J is TRBJ1-2, with D tentatively TRBD1 (5 bases). The read ends 3 residues shy of where the CDR3 ends; the end is completed using the germline J gene. Trimming left V 4 bases short and J 4 bases short, with 13 bases between. There are 14 residues in the CDR3. Looked up from germline, CDR1 is SGHTA and CDR2 is FQGNSA.

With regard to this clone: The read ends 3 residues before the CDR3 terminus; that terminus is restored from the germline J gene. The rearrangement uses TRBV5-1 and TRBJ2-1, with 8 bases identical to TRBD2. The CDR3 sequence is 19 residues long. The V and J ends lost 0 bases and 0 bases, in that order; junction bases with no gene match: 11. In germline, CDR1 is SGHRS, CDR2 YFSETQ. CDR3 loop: CASSLAGGVRKSSYNEQFF. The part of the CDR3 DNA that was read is TGCGCCAGCAGCTTGGCCGGGGGGGTTCGCAAAAGCTCCTACAATGAG.

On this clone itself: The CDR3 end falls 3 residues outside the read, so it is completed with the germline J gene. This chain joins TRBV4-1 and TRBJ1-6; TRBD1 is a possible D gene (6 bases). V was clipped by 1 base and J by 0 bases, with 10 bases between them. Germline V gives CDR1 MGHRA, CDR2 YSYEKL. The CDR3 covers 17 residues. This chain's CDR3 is CASSQGRQASYNSPLHF. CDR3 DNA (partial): TGCGCCAGCAGCCAAGGGCGACAGGCCTCCTATAATTCACCC.

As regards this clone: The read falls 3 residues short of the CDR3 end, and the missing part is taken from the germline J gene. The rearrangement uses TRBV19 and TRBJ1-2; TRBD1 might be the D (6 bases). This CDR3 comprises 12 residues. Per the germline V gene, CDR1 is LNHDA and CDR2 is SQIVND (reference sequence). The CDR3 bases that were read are TGTGCCAGTAGTATTCCCAGGGGTGAC. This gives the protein CASSIPRGD. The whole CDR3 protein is CASSIPRGDYTF.

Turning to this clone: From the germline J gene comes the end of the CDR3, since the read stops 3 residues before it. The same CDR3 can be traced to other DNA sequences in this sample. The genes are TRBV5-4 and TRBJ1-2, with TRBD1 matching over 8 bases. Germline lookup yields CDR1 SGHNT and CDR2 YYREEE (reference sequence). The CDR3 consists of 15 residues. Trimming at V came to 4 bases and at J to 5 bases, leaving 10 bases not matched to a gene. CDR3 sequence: CASSGGQAHFYGYTF. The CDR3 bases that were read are TGTGCCAGCAGCGGGGGACAGGCGCATTTTTATGGC.

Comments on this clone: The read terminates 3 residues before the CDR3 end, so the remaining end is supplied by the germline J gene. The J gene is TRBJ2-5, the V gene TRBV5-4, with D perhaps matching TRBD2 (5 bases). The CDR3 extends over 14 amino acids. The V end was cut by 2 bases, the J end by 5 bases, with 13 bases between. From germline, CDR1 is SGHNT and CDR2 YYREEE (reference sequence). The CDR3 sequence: CASSFNLGEETQYF. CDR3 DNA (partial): TGTGCCAGCAGCTTCAACCTCGGGGAGGAGACC. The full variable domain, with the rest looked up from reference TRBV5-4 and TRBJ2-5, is ETGVTQSPTHLIKTRGQQVTLRCSSQSGHNTVSWYQQALGQGPQFIFQYYREEENGRGNFPPRFSGLQFPNYSSELNVNALELDDSALYLCASSFNLGEETQYFGPGTRLLVL.

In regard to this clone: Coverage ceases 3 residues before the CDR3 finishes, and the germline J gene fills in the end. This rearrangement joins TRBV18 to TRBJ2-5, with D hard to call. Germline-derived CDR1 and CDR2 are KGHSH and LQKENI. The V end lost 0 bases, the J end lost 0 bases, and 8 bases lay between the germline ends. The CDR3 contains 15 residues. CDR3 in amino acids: CASSPPGPYQETQYF. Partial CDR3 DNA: TGTGCCAGCTCACCACCAGGCCCGTACCAAGAGACC.

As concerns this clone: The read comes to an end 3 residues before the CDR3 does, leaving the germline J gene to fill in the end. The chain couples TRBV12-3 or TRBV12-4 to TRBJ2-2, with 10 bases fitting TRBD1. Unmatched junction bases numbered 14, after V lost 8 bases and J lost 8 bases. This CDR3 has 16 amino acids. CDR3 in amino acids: CASVLRDRGKLGELFF. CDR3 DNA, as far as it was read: TGTGCCAGCGTGCTACGGGACAGGGGAAAATTAGGGGAG.

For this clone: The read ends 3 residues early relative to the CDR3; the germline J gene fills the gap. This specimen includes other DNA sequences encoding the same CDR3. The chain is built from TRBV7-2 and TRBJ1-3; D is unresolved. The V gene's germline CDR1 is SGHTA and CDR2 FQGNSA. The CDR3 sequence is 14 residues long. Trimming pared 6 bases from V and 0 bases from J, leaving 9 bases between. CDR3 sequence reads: CASSTLNSGNTIYF. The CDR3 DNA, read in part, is TGTGCCAGCAGTACACTAAACTCTGGAAACACC.

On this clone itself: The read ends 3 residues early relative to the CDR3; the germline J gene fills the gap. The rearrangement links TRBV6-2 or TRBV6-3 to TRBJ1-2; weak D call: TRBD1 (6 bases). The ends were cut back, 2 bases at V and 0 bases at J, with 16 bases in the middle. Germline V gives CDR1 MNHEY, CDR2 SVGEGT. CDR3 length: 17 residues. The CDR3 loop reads CASSYPELTGSNYGYTF. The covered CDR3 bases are TGTGCCAGCAGTTACCCGGAGCTTACAGGGTCTAACTATGGC.

The covered CDR3 bases are TGTGCCAGCAGACCAGTAGGTGGACTAGCTATCACAGATACG. This sequence encodes CASRPVGGLAITDT. The entire CDR3 is CASRPVGGLAITDTQYF. The chain uses TRBV7-6 and TRBJ2-3; TRBD2 agrees at 8 bases. From the germline J gene comes the end of the CDR3, since the read stops 3 residues before it. The CDR3 spans 17 residues. Looked up from germline, CDR1 is SGHVS and CDR2 is FNYEAQ. Trimming cost V 6 bases and J 2 bases; bases outside gene matches: 13. The whole variable domain, filled in from reference TRBV7-6 and TRBJ2-3, reads GAGVSQSPRYKVTKRGQDVALRCDPISGHVSLYWYRQALGQGPEFLTYFNYEAQQDKSGLPNDRFSAERPEGSISTLTIQRTEQRDSAMYRCASRPVGGLAITDTQYFGPGTRLTVL.

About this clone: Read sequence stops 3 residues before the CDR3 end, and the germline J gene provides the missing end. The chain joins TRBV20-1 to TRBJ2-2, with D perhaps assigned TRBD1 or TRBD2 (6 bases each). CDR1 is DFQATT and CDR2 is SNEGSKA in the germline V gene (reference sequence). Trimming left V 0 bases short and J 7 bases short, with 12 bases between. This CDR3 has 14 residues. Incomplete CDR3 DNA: TGCAGTGCTAGAGAAGGAGGGGGTGACGGGGAG. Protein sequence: CSAREGGGDGE. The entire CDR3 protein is CSAREGGGDGELFF.

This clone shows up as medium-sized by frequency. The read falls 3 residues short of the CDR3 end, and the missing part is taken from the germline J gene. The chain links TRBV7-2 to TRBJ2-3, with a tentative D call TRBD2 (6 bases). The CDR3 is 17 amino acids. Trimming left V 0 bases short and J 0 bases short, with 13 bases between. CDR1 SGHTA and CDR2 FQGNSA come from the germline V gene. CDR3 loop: CASSLAGGLISTDTQYF. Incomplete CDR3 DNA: TGTGCCAGCAGCTTAGCGGGAGGACTCATTAGCACAGATACG.

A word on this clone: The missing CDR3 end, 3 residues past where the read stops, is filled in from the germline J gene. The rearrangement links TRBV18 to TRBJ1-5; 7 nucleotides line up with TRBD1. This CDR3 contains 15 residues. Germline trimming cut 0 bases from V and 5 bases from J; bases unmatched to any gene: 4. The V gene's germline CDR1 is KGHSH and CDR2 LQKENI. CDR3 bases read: TGTGCCAGCTCACCACCGGGACAGAGTTATCAGCCC. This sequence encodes CASSPPGQSYQP. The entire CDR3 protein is CASSPPGQSYQPQHF.

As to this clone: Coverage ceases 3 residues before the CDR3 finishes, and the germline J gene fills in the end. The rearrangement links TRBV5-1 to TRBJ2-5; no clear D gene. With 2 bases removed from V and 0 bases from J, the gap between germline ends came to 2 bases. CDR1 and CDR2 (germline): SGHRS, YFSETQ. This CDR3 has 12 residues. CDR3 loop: CASSFDQETQYF. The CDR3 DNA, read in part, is TGCGCCAGCAGCTTCGACCAAGAGACC.

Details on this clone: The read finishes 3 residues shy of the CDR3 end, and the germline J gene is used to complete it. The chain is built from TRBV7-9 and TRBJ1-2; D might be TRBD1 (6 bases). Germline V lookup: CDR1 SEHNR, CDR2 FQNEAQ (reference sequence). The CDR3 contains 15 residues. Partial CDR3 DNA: TGTGCCAGCAGCCCTGCGGGCATCGGGACAAACATC. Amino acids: CASSPAGIGTNI. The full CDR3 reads CASSPAGIGTNIYTF.